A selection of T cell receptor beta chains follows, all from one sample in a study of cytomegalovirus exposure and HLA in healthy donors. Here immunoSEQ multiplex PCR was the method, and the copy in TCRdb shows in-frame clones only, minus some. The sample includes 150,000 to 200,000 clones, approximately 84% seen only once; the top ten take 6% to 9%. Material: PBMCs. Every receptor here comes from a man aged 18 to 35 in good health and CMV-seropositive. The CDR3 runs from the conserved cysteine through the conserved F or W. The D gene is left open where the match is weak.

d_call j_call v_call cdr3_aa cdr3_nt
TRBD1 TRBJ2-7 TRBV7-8 CASSLRPQGAKSYEQYF TGTGCCAGCAGCTTAAGGCCCCAGGGGGCCAAATCCTACGAGCAGTACTTC
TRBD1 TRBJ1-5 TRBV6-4 CASSGQGHASQPQHF TGTGCCAGCAGTGGACAGGGGCATGCGTCTCAGCCCCAGCATTTT
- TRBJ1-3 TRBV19 CASSPPEENTIYF TGTGCCAGTAGTCCCCCGGAGGAAAACACCATATATTTT
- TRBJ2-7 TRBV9 CASSVGSGKTYEQYF TGTGCCAGCAGCGTCGGTAGCGGCAAAACCTACGAGCAGTACTTC
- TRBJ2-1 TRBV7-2 CASSFGLRGGEQFF TGTGCCAGCAGCTTCGGGCTCAGAGGGGGTGAGCAGTTCTTC
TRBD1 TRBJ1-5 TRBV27 CASSPDRGSLNQPQHF TGTGCCAGCAGTCCCGACAGGGGTTCCCTCAATCAGCCCCAGCATTTT
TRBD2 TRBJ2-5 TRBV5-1 CASSSRFSGRGEETQYF TGCGCCAGCAGCTCCCGATTTAGCGGGAGGGGAGAAGAGACCCAGTACTTC
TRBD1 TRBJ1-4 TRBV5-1 CASSSGGDEKLFF TGCGCCAGTTCCTCAGGGGGCGATGAAAAACTGTTTTTT
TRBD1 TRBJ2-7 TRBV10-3 CAIQDRHYEQYF TGTGCCATCCAGGACAGGCACTACGAGCAGTACTTC
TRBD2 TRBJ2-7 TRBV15 CATSRDGDPSGRGEQYF TGTGCCACCAGCAGAGATGGAGACCCTAGCGGGAGGGGGGAGCAGTACTTC
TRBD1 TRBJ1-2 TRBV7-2 CASSPSPGQGPGYTF TGTGCCAGCAGCCCTTCCCCGGGACAGGGACCTGGCTACACCTTC
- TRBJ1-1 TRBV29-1 CSVQRGSSEAFF TGCAGCGTGCAGCGGGGAAGCAGTGAAGCTTTCTTT
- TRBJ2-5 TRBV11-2 CASRSVGGETQYF TGTGCCAGCAGGAGCGTGGGAGGAGAGACCCAGTACTTC
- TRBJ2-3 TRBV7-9 CASSLGPSTDTQYF TGTGCCAGCAGCTTAGGTCCTTCCACAGATACGCAGTATTTT
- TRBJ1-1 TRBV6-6 CASSYSEGSTEAFF TGTGCCAGCAGTTACTCGGAGGGAAGCACTGAAGCTTTCTTT
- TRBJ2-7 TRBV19 CASSMQGSSYEQYF TGTGCCAGTAGTATGCAGGGCAGCTCCTACGAGCAGTACTTC